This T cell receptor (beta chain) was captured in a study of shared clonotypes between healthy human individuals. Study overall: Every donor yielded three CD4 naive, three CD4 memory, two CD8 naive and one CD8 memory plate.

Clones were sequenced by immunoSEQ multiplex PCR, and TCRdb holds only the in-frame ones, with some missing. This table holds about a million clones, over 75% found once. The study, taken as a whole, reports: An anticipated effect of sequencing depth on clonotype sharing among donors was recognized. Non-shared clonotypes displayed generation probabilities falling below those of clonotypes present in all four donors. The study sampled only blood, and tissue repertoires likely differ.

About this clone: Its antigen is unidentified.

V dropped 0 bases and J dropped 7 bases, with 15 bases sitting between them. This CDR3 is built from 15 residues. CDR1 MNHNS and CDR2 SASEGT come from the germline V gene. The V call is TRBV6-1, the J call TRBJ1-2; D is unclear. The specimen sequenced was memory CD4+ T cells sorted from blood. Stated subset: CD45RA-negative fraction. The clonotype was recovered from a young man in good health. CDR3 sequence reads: CASSEAYLALGGYTF. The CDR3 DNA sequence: TGTGCCAGCAGTGAAGCGTACCTAGCTTTAGGTGGCTACACCTTC.